The clone carrying this TCR beta chain was detected only a few times. Its antigen is not known. The unexposed donors gave CD4+ T cells in about 2010-2019, prior to COVID-19. After 10 to 11 days of culture, CD4+ T cells were isolated. This specimen comes from a study of CD4 T cells in relation to SARS-CoV-2 and coronaviruses. Overall study context: PBMCs were cultured with antigen for 10 days before TCR beta sequencing.

Regarding the study as a whole: No donor gave both pre-pandemic and post-infection samples. In roughly 65% of donors, memory CD4+ clonotypes crossrecognized SARS-CoV-2 and at least one common cold coronavirus spike.

The CDR3 consists of 15 residues. V lost 4 bases and J lost 4; bases outside the gene matches: 7. Germline CDR1 reads SEHNR; CDR2 reads FQNEAQ (reference sequence). Sequencing used immunoSEQ multiplex PCR; TCRdb keeps in-frame clones, though not all of them. The top ten clones hold roughly 18% of a sample with approximately 11,000 clones, roughly 72% of them seen once. This chain connects TRBV7-9 to TRBJ2-7; 10 nucleotides line up with TRBD1. This receptor was taken from a human donor in good health. The sequenced material came from CD4+ T cells from PBMCs, cultured in vitro. The CDR3 DNA reads TGTGCCAGCAGCTCGGGGACAGGGGCAGTGTACGAGCAGTACTTC. Translation gives CASSSGTGAVYEQYF.